This TCR beta chain appears in the sequencing data of a study of follicular helper T cells after annual influenza vaccination. Study-level findings and limits: Undersampling of larger non-cTfh compartments could not be excluded.

As to this clone: Its cognate antigen is unknown.

Profiled with immunoSEQ multiplex PCR; TCRdb holds only in-frame clones, not every one. This sample yields roughly 6,100 clones, of which about 81% are seen a single time; around 0.77% belongs to the top ten. The CDR3 runs 15 residues. Germline V gene sequence: CDR1 SEHNR, CDR2 FQNEAQ (reference sequence). V lost 0 bases and J lost 1, with 9 bases in between. Time point specified: 2015-2016 season, pre-vaccination. The chain joins TRBV7-9 to TRBJ1-1; D uncertain. The sequence was obtained from an adult who received the influenza vaccine. Material: CXCR5- memory CD4+ T cells sorted from blood, obtained on the day of influenza vaccination. The CDR3 DNA reads TGTGCCAGCAGCTTAGCGGAGATATCGAACACTGAAGCTTTCTTT. Encoded protein: CASSLAEISNTEAFF. Based on the CDR3 plus reference TRBV7-9 and TRBJ1-1, the full variable domain is DTGVSQNPRHKITKRGQNVTFRCDPISEHNRLYWYRQTLGQGPEFLTYFQNEAQLEKSRLLSDRFSAERPKGSFSTLEIQRTEQGDSAMYLCASSLAEISNTEAFFGQGTRLTVV.